These T cell receptor beta chains were read from a single sample in a study of technical replicates of blood from several donors. Here immunoSEQ multiplex PCR was the method, and the copy in TCRdb shows in-frame clones only, minus some. The data hold about 88,000 clones, with just under 95% observed a single time. The specimen sequenced was T cells isolated from PBMCs. These receptors came from a human donor in good health. Both conserved end residues are part of each CDR3. D genes are given only for firm matches. The listing skips clone size in some rows; elsewhere it reads once, few, many or a size class.

J gene: TRBJ2-1; clone size: .; D gene: .; V gene: TRBV7-6; CDR3 DNA: TGTGCCAGCAGCTTAGGGCGGGGGCCCGGTGAGCAGTTCTTC; CDR3 protein: CASSLGRGPGEQFF
J gene: TRBJ1-1; clone size: few; D gene: TRBD1; V gene: TRBV10-3; CDR3 DNA: TGTGCCATAACGACAGGGGGGAGAACTGAAGCTTTCTTT; CDR3 protein: CAITTGGRTEAFF
J gene: TRBJ2-1; clone size: .; D gene: .; V gene: TRBV9; CDR3 DNA: TGTGCCAGCACCCCGGGGGGCTTGACAAATGAGCAGTTCTTC; CDR3 protein: CASTPGGLTNEQFF
J gene: TRBJ2-5; clone size: .; D gene: TRBD1; V gene: TRBV28; CDR3 DNA: TGTGCCAGCAGTACTCGACAGGGACCGACCCAAGAGACCCAGTACTTC; CDR3 protein: CASSTRQGPTQETQYF
J gene: TRBJ1-5; clone size: .; D gene: .; V gene: TRBV18; CDR3 DNA: TGTGCCAGCTCACCAGGGGGCGATCAGCCCCAGCATTTT; CDR3 protein: CASSPGGDQPQHF
J gene: TRBJ2-5; clone size: few; D gene: TRBD2; V gene: TRBV10-3; CDR3 DNA: TGTGCCATCAGTGAATCCGGACTAGCGGACGGCCCTTTCCAAGAGACCCAGTACTTC; CDR3 protein: CAISESGLADGPFQETQYF
J gene: TRBJ1-6; clone size: .; D gene: TRBD1; V gene: TRBV9; CDR3 DNA: TGTGCCAGCAGCGTAGGGGGACAGGGGTCTAATTCACCCCTCCACTTT; CDR3 protein: CASSVGGQGSNSPLHF
J gene: TRBJ1-1; clone size: once; D gene: TRBD1; V gene: TRBV18; CDR3 DNA: TGTGCCAGCTCACCACAACAGGGGGTATGGGACACTGAAGCTTTCTTT; CDR3 protein: CASSPQQGVWDTEAFF
J gene: TRBJ2-7; clone size: .; D gene: TRBD1; V gene: TRBV7-9; CDR3 DNA: TGTGCCAGCAGCTTTGTTCGACAGGGGTCCTACGAGCAGTACTTC; CDR3 protein: CASSFVRQGSYEQYF
J gene: TRBJ1-1; clone size: .; D gene: .; V gene: TRBV6-4; CDR3 DNA: TGTGCCAGCAGCACGGACAGAAACACTGAAGCTTTCTTT; CDR3 protein: CASSTDRNTEAFF
J gene: TRBJ2-5; clone size: few; D gene: TRBD1; V gene: TRBV5-1; CDR3 DNA: TGCGCCAGCAGCCAGACAGGGGTGGATGAGACCCAGTACTTC; CDR3 protein: CASSQTGVDETQYF
J gene: TRBJ1-2; clone size: few; D gene: .; V gene: TRBV5-5; CDR3 DNA: TGTGCCAGCATCGTGGACGCCACCGGAGGGCCTTATGGCTACACCTTC; CDR3 protein: CASIVDATGGPYGYTF
J gene: TRBJ2-1; clone size: .; D gene: .; V gene: TRBV5-1; CDR3 DNA: TGCGCCAGCTCCTGGGGGGGCCAGGACAATGAGCAGTTCTTC; CDR3 protein: CASSWGGQDNEQFF
J gene: TRBJ1-5; clone size: .; D gene: .; V gene: TRBV19; CDR3 DNA: TGTGCCAGTAGTATACTTCGGGGTATGAGCAATCAGCCCCAGCATTTT; CDR3 protein: CASSILRGMSNQPQHF
J gene: TRBJ1-1; clone size: .; D gene: .; V gene: TRBV19; CDR3 DNA: TGTGCCAGTAGGATGTGGGCAGCATATAACACTGAAGCTTTCTTT; CDR3 protein: CASRMWAAYNTEAFF
J gene: TRBJ1-5; clone size: .; D gene: .; V gene: TRBV7-9; CDR3 DNA: TGTGCCAGCAGCAACTGGCAAGGGGTTGGTTGGGGCAATCAGCCCCAGCATTTT; CDR3 protein: CASSNWQGVGWGNQPQHF
J gene: TRBJ1-2; clone size: once; D gene: .; V gene: TRBV18; CDR3 DNA: TGTGCCAGCTCACCACTGGAGGTGAACTATGGCTACACCTTC; CDR3 protein: CASSPLEVNYGYTF
J gene: TRBJ1-2; clone size: .; D gene: TRBD1; V gene: TRBV6-1; CDR3 DNA: TGTGCCAGCAGTGAAGCCGGACAGGGGGGCTACACCTTC; CDR3 protein: CASSEAGQGGYTF
J gene: TRBJ2-2; clone size: .; D gene: TRBD2; V gene: TRBV11-2; CDR3 DNA: TGTGCCAGCAGCTTCCTTAGCGGGAGTTGGGTTGGCGGGGAGCTGTTTTTT; CDR3 protein: CASSFLSGSWVGGELFF
J gene: TRBJ2-1; clone size: .; D gene: TRBD1; V gene: TRBV18; CDR3 DNA: TGTGCCAGCTCATCCGGGACAGGGGATTCCTTTTCCTACAATGAGCAGTTCTTC; CDR3 protein: CASSSGTGDSFSYNEQFF
J gene: TRBJ2-1; clone size: once; D gene: TRBD2; V gene: TRBV9; CDR3 DNA: TGTGCCAGCAGCGTAGAACTAGCGGGGGGGTACAATGAGCAGTTCTTC; CDR3 protein: CASSVELAGGYNEQFF
J gene: TRBJ1-1; clone size: .; D gene: TRBD1; V gene: TRBV2; CDR3 DNA: TGTGCCAGCGGGGGACAGGGAGGGGGGAACACTGAAGCTTTCTTT; CDR3 protein: CASGGQGGGNTEAFF
J gene: TRBJ2-5; clone size: .; D gene: TRBD1; V gene: TRBV27; CDR3 DNA: TGTGCCAGCAGTTCCCCGGACAGGCGAGAGACCCAGTACTTC; CDR3 protein: CASSSPDRRETQYF
J gene: TRBJ1-2; clone size: .; D gene: TRBD1; V gene: TRBV27; CDR3 DNA: TGTGCCAGCAGGTTACAGGGGGTCTTCTATGGCTACACCTTC; CDR3 protein: CASRLQGVFYGYTF
J gene: TRBJ2-3; clone size: .; D gene: .; V gene: TRBV7-2; CDR3 DNA: TGTGCCAGCAGCTCTACCACCATGAGGGACTTACACACAGATACGCAGTATTTT; CDR3 protein: CASSSTTMRDLHTDTQYF
J gene: TRBJ1-1; clone size: .; D gene: .; V gene: TRBV19; CDR3 DNA: TGTGCCAGTAGTATAGAACAGAGGGTAGGATTCACTGAAGCTTTCTTT; CDR3 protein: CASSIEQRVGFTEAFF
J gene: TRBJ1-5; clone size: .; D gene: TRBD1; V gene: TRBV6-1; CDR3 DNA: TGTGCCAGCAGTCCCCGGGACAGTGAACAGCCCCAGCATTTT; CDR3 protein: CASSPRDSEQPQHF
J gene: TRBJ2-2; clone size: .; D gene: TRBD1; V gene: TRBV19; CDR3 DNA: TGTGCCAGTAGTACGAGGGGGCCGGACGGGGAGCTGTTTTTT; CDR3 protein: CASSTRGPDGELFF
J gene: TRBJ2-7; clone size: .; D gene: .; V gene: TRBV5-4; CDR3 DNA: TGTGCCAGCAGCTTGGGCGGACAGGGAGGGTACGAGCAGTACTTC; CDR3 protein: CASSLGGQGGYEQYF
J gene: TRBJ1-2; clone size: .; D gene: .; V gene: TRBV9; CDR3 DNA: TGTGCCAGCAGCCCCGGACACCCGAGTGATGGCTACACCTTC; CDR3 protein: CASSPGHPSDGYTF
J gene: TRBJ1-3; clone size: .; D gene: .; V gene: TRBV9; CDR3 DNA: TGTGCCAGCAGCTCGCGTGAGGTCTCCCTCTCTGGAAACACCATATATTTT; CDR3 protein: CASSSREVSLSGNTIYF
J gene: TRBJ2-1; clone size: .; D gene: .; V gene: TRBV6-1; CDR3 DNA: TGTGCCAGCAGCGACCACTCGAGGTCGGGTGAGCAGTTCTTC; CDR3 protein: CASSDHSRSGEQFF
J gene: TRBJ2-6; clone size: .; D gene: .; V gene: TRBV5-1; CDR3 DNA: TGCGCCAGCAGCAGGGGTGGGGCCAACGTCCTGACTTTC; CDR3 protein: CASSRGGANVLTF
J gene: TRBJ2-1; clone size: .; D gene: TRBD2; V gene: TRBV5-1; CDR3 DNA: TGCGCCAGCAGCTTGGTTCTAGCGGGAGGGCCCGGTGAGCAGTTCTTC; CDR3 protein: CASSLVLAGGPGEQFF
J gene: TRBJ2-7; clone size: .; D gene: .; V gene: TRBV25-1; CDR3 DNA: TGTGCCAGCAGTGAAAACACCTACGAGCAGTACTTC; CDR3 protein: CASSENTYEQYF
J gene: TRBJ1-1; clone size: .; D gene: TRBD1; V gene: TRBV4-1; CDR3 DNA: TGCGCCAGCAGCCAAGATCCGGGAGGGGGCGGATGGAACACTGAAGCTTTCTTT; CDR3 protein: CASSQDPGGGGWNTEAFF
J gene: TRBJ1-5; clone size: .; D gene: TRBD1; V gene: TRBV29-1; CDR3 DNA: TGCAGCGTTGGGCAGGGGGCAAGTCAGCCCCAGCATTTT; CDR3 protein: CSVGQGASQPQHF
J gene: TRBJ1-4; clone size: .; D gene: .; V gene: TRBV6-5; CDR3 DNA: TGTGCCAGCAGTTACTCGGCAGCAACTAATGAAAAACTGTTTTTT; CDR3 protein: CASSYSAATNEKLFF
J gene: TRBJ2-2; clone size: .; D gene: .; V gene: TRBV7-6; CDR3 DNA: TGTGCCAGCAGCCAGGAGACGCGGACTAACACCGGGGAGCTGTTTTTT; CDR3 protein: CASSQETRTNTGELFF
J gene: TRBJ2-1; clone size: .; D gene: .; V gene: TRBV6-1; CDR3 DNA: TGTGCCAGCAGTGAATTCGGGGGGCCATCTGGAGGATACAATGAGCAGTTCTTC; CDR3 protein: CASSEFGGPSGGYNEQFF
J gene: TRBJ2-7; clone size: .; D gene: .; V gene: TRBV7-2; CDR3 DNA: TGTGCCAGCAGCTACAGGTCCCCCTACGAGCAGTACTTC; CDR3 protein: CASSYRSPYEQYF
J gene: TRBJ1-6; clone size: .; D gene: .; V gene: TRBV2; CDR3 DNA: TGTGCCAGCAGTGAACAAGGGTCGGGGTATTCACCCCTCCACTTT; CDR3 protein: CASSEQGSGYSPLHF
J gene: TRBJ2-3; clone size: .; D gene: .; V gene: TRBV29-1; CDR3 DNA: TGCAGCGTTGATCGGGGTTTGGGAGATACGCAGTATTTT; CDR3 protein: CSVDRGLGDTQYF
J gene: TRBJ1-4; clone size: .; D gene: .; V gene: TRBV28; CDR3 DNA: TGTGCCAGCAGTGACTACCTGGCAACTAATGAAAAACTGTTTTTT; CDR3 protein: CASSDYLATNEKLFF
J gene: TRBJ2-1; clone size: .; D gene: TRBD2; V gene: TRBV6-1; CDR3 DNA: TGTGCCAGCAGATCCGGGACTAGCGGTTACAATGAGCAGTTCTTC; CDR3 protein: CASRSGTSGYNEQFF
J gene: TRBJ1-2; clone size: .; D gene: .; V gene: TRBV2; CDR3 DNA: TGTGCCAGCACGAGGGACTGGATTCTTAACTATGGCTACACCTTC; CDR3 protein: CASTRDWILNYGYTF
J gene: TRBJ2-2; clone size: .; D gene: TRBD1; V gene: TRBV28; CDR3 DNA: TGTGCCAGCAGTTTCCCCCGGAAGACAGGGGCTTCCGGGGAGCTGTTTTTT; CDR3 protein: CASSFPRKTGASGELFF
J gene: TRBJ1-5; clone size: .; D gene: .; V gene: TRBV11-2; CDR3 DNA: TGTGCCAGCAGCTTAGACAGGGGCAATCAGCCCCAGCATTTT; CDR3 protein: CASSLDRGNQPQHF
J gene: TRBJ1-2; clone size: .; D gene: .; V gene: TRBV2; CDR3 DNA: TGTGCCAGCAGTGAGTCAGGGGTTCTCTATGGCTACACCTTC; CDR3 protein: CASSESGVLYGYTF
J gene: TRBJ2-7; clone size: .; D gene: TRBD1; V gene: TRBV28; CDR3 DNA: TGTGCCAGCAGTTTACCGAGACAGGGTCCGAACGAGCAGTACTTC; CDR3 protein: CASSLPRQGPNEQYF
J gene: TRBJ1-2; clone size: .; D gene: .; V gene: TRBV18; CDR3 DNA: TGTGCCAGCTCCCCCGGGGGATTGAGGGAGACTTATGGCTACACCTTC; CDR3 protein: CASSPGGLRETYGYTF
J gene: TRBJ2-2; clone size: .; D gene: .; V gene: TRBV7-8; CDR3 DNA: TGTGCCAGCAGCCGAGATCCCTTTCAGCAGGGGCGCGACACCGGGGAGCTGTTTTTT; CDR3 protein: CASSRDPFQQGRDTGELFF
J gene: TRBJ2-1; clone size: .; D gene: TRBD1; V gene: TRBV10-2; CDR3 DNA: TGCGCCAGCAGTGAGGATACAGGGGGCGGTGAGCAGTTCTTC; CDR3 protein: CASSEDTGGGEQFF
J gene: TRBJ1-1; clone size: .; D gene: .; V gene: TRBV9; CDR3 DNA: TGTGCCAGCAGCGTAGCTACAGGACAGATGAACACTGAAGCTTTCTTT; CDR3 protein: CASSVATGQMNTEAFF
J gene: TRBJ2-3; clone size: once; D gene: .; V gene: TRBV14; CDR3 DNA: TGTGCCAGCAGCCAAGTTGGAGGGTTCACAGATACGCAGTATTTT; CDR3 protein: CASSQVGGFTDTQYF
J gene: TRBJ2-3; clone size: .; D gene: TRBD1; V gene: TRBV6-1; CDR3 DNA: TGTGCCAGCACCAGGGACAGGCGCACAGATACGCAGTATTTT; CDR3 protein: CASTRDRRTDTQYF
J gene: TRBJ2-6; clone size: .; D gene: TRBD1; V gene: TRBV11-3; CDR3 DNA: TGTGCCAGCAGGGGACAGGGGGATGCTGGGGCCAACGTCCTGACTTTC; CDR3 protein: CASRGQGDAGANVLTF